The 19 T cell receptor beta chains given below trace back to one sample, sequenced in a study of blood T cell repertoires in COVID-19 (dated by TCRdb to 2018 to 2021). Libraries were built with the immunoSEQ multiplex PCR assay. The immuneACCESS repertoire file appears here via TCRdb, limited to in-frame rearrangements. These files lack a portion of the clones; in checked studies, under half of the deficit traces to unresolved V genes, and the cause of the others is not known. In all, the sample holds about 240,000 clones, and about four fifths of those were seen once. Clones ranked in the top ten supply over 8% of the sample. Sequencing was done on a sample of peripheral blood. The receptors come from a woman of 80 years or more with acute or convalescent COVID-19.

This clone was recorded once. This chain uses TRBV7-8 with TRBJ1-1, with 7 positions matching TRBD1. The germline V gene has CDR1 SGHVS and CDR2 FQNEAQ. V gave up 5 bases and J gave up 5 bases; unmatched junction bases: 5. The CDR3 sequence is 13 residues long. In DNA form, the CDR3 reads TGTGCCAGCAGCATCGACAGGGTAACTGAAGCTTTCTTT. This encodes CASSIDRVTEAFF.

The chain couples TRBV2 to TRBJ1-2; TRBD1 matches at 8 bases. Germline CDR1 and CDR2: SNHLY and FYNNEI. The CDR3 has 15 amino acids. V was clipped by 6 bases and J by 4 bases; unmatched bases: 10. CDR3 bases: TGTGCCAGCAGCCAACCCGGACAGGGAGCCTATGGCTACACCTTC. This encodes CASSQPGQGAYGYTF.

J is TRBJ2-4 and V is TRBV19, with 8 bases aligning to TRBD1. CDR3 length: 18 amino acids. J was trimmed by 0 bases and V by 7 bases; bases with no gene match: 14. CDR1 is LNHDA, CDR2 SQIVND, per germline (reference sequence). CDR3 amino acids: CASNDRGPRVTAKNIQYF. DNA of the CDR3: TGTGCCAGTAATGACAGGGGTCCGAGAGTTACAGCCAAAAACATTCAGTACTTC.

The V and J genes are TRBV2 and TRBJ1-2; D is ambiguous. Germline V lookup: CDR1 SNHLY, CDR2 FYNNEI. This CDR3 spans 11 amino acids. Trimming stripped 8 bases from V and 3 bases from J, with 7 bases between. CDR3 bases: TGTGCCAGCGGGAGGGACTATGGCTACACCTTC. Translated: CASGRDYGYTF.

This clone has just one count. The rearrangement links TRBV1 to TRBJ1-5; TRBD1, the table's D call, was not compared with the DNA. TRBV1 is flagged as a pseudogene. The CDR3 loop spans 21 amino acids. The CDR3 here is CTSSPSRDRGRSLYSNQPQHF. As DNA, the CDR3 is TGCACCAGCAGCCCGTCCCGGGACAGGGGGCGAAGCCTTTATAGCAATCAGCCCCAGCATTTT.

The chain has TRBV28 and TRBJ2-1; the match to TRBD1 covers 11 bases. This CDR3 has 15 amino acids. J was trimmed by 4 bases and V by 6 bases; bases with no gene match: 5. Germline lookup yields CDR1 MDHEN and CDR2 SYDVKM. The CDR3 protein is CASSLGTGGYNEQFF. CDR3 sequence (DNA): TGTGCCAGCAGCCTAGGGACAGGGGGATACAATGAGCAGTTCTTC.

The V and J genes are TRBV18 and TRBJ2-1; TRBD1 agrees at 7 bases. V shed 1 base and J 2 bases; nucleotides not matched to a gene: 2. The CDR3 extends over 15 amino acids. Per the germline V gene, CDR1 is KGHSH and CDR2 is LQKENI. This chain's CDR3 is CASSPQGATYNEQFF. The DNA for the CDR3 is TGTGCCAGCTCACCACAGGGGGCCACCTACAATGAGCAGTTCTTC.

The count of this clone is one. The J gene is TRBJ1-4, the V gene TRBV5-1; 11 positions match TRBD1. The V gene end was trimmed by 4 bases and the J gene end by 2 bases; junction bases not matched to a gene: 4. Looked up from germline, CDR1 is SGHRS and CDR2 is YFSETQ. The CDR3 has 16 residues. The chain's CDR3 is CASSPGQGVTNEKLFF. The CDR3 nucleotides read TGCGCCAGCAGCCCGGGACAGGGGGTGACTAATGAAAAACTGTTTTTT. Full variable domain (remainder filled in from reference TRBV5-1 and TRBJ1-4): KAGVTQTPRYLIKTRGQQVTLSCSPISGHRSVSWYQQTPGQGLQFLFEYFSETQRNKGNFPGRFSGRQFSNSRSEMNVSTLELGDSALYLCASSPGQGVTNEKLFFGSGTQLSVL.

The rearrangement uses TRBV18 and TRBJ1-4, with a weak D call TRBD1 (5 bases). V lost 4 bases, J lost 0 bases, and 12 bases lay in between. Germline V lookup: CDR1 KGHSH, CDR2 LQKENI. The CDR3 length is 16 residues. The chain's CDR3 is CASSLMGGSTNEKLFF. CDR3 bases: TGTGCCAGCTCACTTATGGGGGGATCAACTAATGAAAAACTGTTTTTT. Full variable domain (missing parts from reference TRBV18 and TRBJ1-4): NAGVMQNPRHLVRRRGQEARLRCSPMKGHSHVYWYRQLPEEGLKFMVYLQKENIIDESGMPKERFSAEFPKEGPSILRIQQVVRGDSAAYFCASSLMGGSTNEKLFFGSGTQLSVL.

This clone was picked up a small number of times. The rearrangement joins TRBV28 to TRBJ2-7; perhaps TRBD1 as D (6 bases). The V end was cut by 5 bases, the J end by 10 bases, with 12 bases between. The CDR3 contains 11 residues. From germline, CDR1 is MDHEN and CDR2 SYDVKM. CDR3 region: CASSPRTVQYF. DNA for the CDR3: TGTGCCAGCAGTCCCCGGACAGTACAGTACTTC.

The chain is built from TRBV18 and TRBJ2-3; a weak D match, TRBD1 (6 bases). The CDR3 has 17 residues. Germline V gene sequence: CDR1 KGHSH, CDR2 LQKENI. The ends were cut back, 1 base at V and 12 bases at J, with 26 bases in the middle. In DNA, the CDR3 is TGTGCCAGCTCACCACAGGTCCCGGGACCCCGTACAGGGTTTCAGTATTTT. Amino acid sequence: CASSPQVPGPRTGFQYF.

This clone was observed a handful of times. V is TRBV7-8 and J is TRBJ2-7, with 8 bases that match TRBD1. Per the germline V gene, CDR1 is SGHVS and CDR2 is FQNEAQ. The CDR3 contains 13 residues. Losses at the gene ends were 5 bases for V and 3 bases for J; bases not matched to a gene: 3. The CDR3 loop reads CASSPGTGYEQYF. In DNA form, the CDR3 reads TGTGCCAGCAGCCCGGGGACAGGCTACGAGCAGTACTTC. The full variable domain, rest sourced from reference TRBV7-8 and TRBJ2-7, is GAGVSQSPRYKVAKRGQDVALRCDPISGHVSLFWYQQALGQGPEFLTYFQNEAQLDKSGLPSDRFFAERPEGSVSTLKIQRTQQEDSAVYLCASSPGTGYEQYFGPGTRLTVT.

The genes are TRBV19 and TRBJ1-1, with D hard to call. Germline V gene data show CDR1 as LNHDA and CDR2 as SQIVND (reference sequence). V lost 3 bases and J lost 3, with 8 bases in between. This CDR3 is 13 amino acids long. The chain's CDR3 is CASSMRLDTEAFF. The CDR3 coding sequence is TGTGCCAGTAGTATGAGGCTAGACACTGAAGCTTTCTTT. The full variable domain, completed using reference TRBV19 and TRBJ1-1, is DGGITQSPKYLFRKEGQNVTLSCEQNLNHDAMYWYRQDPGQGLRLIYYSQIVNDFQKGDIAEGYSVSREKKESFPLTVTSAQKNPTAFYLCASSMRLDTEAFFGQGTRLTVV.

This clone was recorded a few times. This chain joins TRBV18 and TRBJ2-4; 7 nucleotides line up with TRBD2. This CDR3 has 13 residues. Germline V gene sequence: CDR1 KGHSH, CDR2 LQKENI. Trimming cost V 6 bases and J 8 bases; bases outside gene matches: 7. The CDR3, as DNA: TGTGCCAGCTCCCCAGGCGCGGGGGACATTCAGTACTTC. Its protein product is CASSPGAGDIQYF.

The CDR3 protein is CASSVDQGFEAFF. The CDR3 region has the DNA TGTGCCAGCAGCGTCGACCAGGGATTTGAAGCTTTCTTT. The chain employs TRBV5-4 and TRBJ1-1; TRBD1 is a possible D gene (5 bases). Per germline, CDR1 SGHNT and CDR2 YYREEE (reference sequence). The V end lost 4 bases, the J end lost 7 bases, and 14 bases lay between the germline ends. This CDR3 is built from 13 residues.

The chain is built from TRBV6-5 and TRBJ1-1, with D maybe TRBD1 (5 bases). The CDR3 loop spans 15 amino acids. V was shortened by 7 bases and J by 4 bases, with 19 bases between the two germline ends. Germline CDR1 and CDR2: MNHEY and SVGAGI. This CDR3 is CASIYGSPGITEAFF. The CDR3 nucleotides are TGTGCCAGCATCTACGGGAGCCCAGGGATCACTGAAGCTTTCTTT.

The chain recombines TRBV6-1 with TRBJ1-5; D might be TRBD1 (6 bases). Germline lookup yields CDR1 MNHNS and CDR2 SASEGT. V lost 4 bases and J 2 bases, leaving 15 bases between the germline ends. The CDR3 consists of 16 residues. The CDR3 nucleotides read TGTGCCAGCAGTGTCCCGGGACAAATAGGCAATCAGCCCCAGCATTTT. Protein: CASSVPGQIGNQPQHF.

CDR3 nucleotide sequence: TGTGCCAGCAGCTCCCCAAGGGGGGGGTTAATGGAGACCCAGTACTTC. This encodes CASSSPRGGLMETQYF. The chain couples TRBV9 to TRBJ2-5; tentatively, D is TRBD2 (7 bases). The CDR3 runs 16 residues. In germline, CDR1 is SGDLS, CDR2 YYNGEE. Trimming left V 4 bases short and J 5 bases short, with 21 bases between.

The rearrangement links TRBV15 to TRBJ2-3, with 13 bases aligning to TRBD2. CDR3 length: 17 amino acids. With 1 base clipped from V and 1 base from J, the junction kept 2 bases outside the gene matches. Germline V lookup: CDR1 LNHNV, CDR2 YYDKDF (reference sequence). The CDR3 DNA reads as TGTGCCACCAGCAGAGGAACTAGCGGGGGGGGCACAGATACGCAGTATTTT. This codes for CATSRGTSGGGTDTQYF. Supplemented by reference TRBV15 and TRBJ2-3, the full variable domain reads DAMVIQNPRYQVTQFGKPVTLSCSQTLNHNVMYWYQQKSSQAPKLLFHYYDKDFNNEADTPDNFQSRRPNTSFCFLDIRSPGLGDTAMYLCATSRGTSGGGTDTQYFGPGTRLTVL.